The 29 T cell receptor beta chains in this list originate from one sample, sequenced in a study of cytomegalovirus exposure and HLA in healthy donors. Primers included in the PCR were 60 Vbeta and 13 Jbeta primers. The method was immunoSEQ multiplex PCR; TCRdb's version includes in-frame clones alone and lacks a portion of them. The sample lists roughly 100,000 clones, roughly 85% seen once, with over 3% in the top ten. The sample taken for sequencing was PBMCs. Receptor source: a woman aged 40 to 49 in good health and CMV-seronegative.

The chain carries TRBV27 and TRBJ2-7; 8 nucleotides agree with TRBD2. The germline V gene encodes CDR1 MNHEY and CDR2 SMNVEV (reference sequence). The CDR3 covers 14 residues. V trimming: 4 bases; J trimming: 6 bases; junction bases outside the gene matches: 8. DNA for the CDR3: TGTGCCAGCAGTTGGAGTAGCGGGATCGGCGAGCAGTACTTC. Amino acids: CASSWSSGIGEQYF.

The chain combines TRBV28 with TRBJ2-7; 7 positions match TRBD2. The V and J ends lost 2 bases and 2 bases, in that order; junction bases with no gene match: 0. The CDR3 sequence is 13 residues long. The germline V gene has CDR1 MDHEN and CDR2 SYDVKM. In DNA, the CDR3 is TGTGCCAGCAGTTTAGCGGGGGCCTACGAGCAGTACTTC. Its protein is CASSLAGAYEQYF.

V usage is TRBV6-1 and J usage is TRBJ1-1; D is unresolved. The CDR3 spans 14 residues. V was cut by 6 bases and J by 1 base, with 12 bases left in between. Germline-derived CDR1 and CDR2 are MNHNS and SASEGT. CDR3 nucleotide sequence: TGTGCCAGCAGAATAGAACGGGGGAACACTGAAGCTTTCTTT. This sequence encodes CASRIERGNTEAFF.

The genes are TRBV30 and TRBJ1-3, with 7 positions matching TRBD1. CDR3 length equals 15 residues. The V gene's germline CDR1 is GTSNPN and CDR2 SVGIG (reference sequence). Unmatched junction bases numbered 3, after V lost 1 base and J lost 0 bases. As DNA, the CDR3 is TGTGCCTGGAGTGCAGGGACAGACTCTGGAAACACCATATATTTT. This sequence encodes CAWSAGTDSGNTIYF.

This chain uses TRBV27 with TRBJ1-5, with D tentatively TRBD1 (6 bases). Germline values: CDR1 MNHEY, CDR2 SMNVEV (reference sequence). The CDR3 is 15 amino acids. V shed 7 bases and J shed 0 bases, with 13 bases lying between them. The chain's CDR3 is CASTPQGHSNQPQHF. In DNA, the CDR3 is TGTGCCAGCACCCCGCAGGGGCATAGCAATCAGCCCCAGCATTTT.

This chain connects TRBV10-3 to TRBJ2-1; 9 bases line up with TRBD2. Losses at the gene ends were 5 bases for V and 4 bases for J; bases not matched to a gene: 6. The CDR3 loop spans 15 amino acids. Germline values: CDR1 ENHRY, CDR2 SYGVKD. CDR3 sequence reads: CAISPAGGPYNEQFF. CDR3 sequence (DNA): TGTGCCATCAGTCCGGCGGGGGGGCCTTACAATGAGCAGTTCTTC.

The CDR3 sequence is CASSAARSTDTQYF. Written as DNA, the CDR3 is TGTGCCAGCAGCGCGGCACGAAGTACAGATACGCAGTATTTT. V is TRBV11-3 and J is TRBJ2-3; D remains ambiguous. CDR1 SGHNT and CDR2 YENEEA come from the germline V gene. With 5 bases removed from V and 3 bases from J, the gap between germline ends came to 12 bases. The CDR3 has 14 amino acids. The full variable domain, its missing parts supplied by reference TRBV11-3 and TRBJ2-3, is EAGVVQSPRYKIIEKKQPVAFWCNPISGHNTLYWYLQNLGQGPELLIRYENEEAVDDSQLPKDRFSAERLKGVDSTLKIQPAELGDSAVYLCASSAARSTDTQYFGPGTRLTVL.

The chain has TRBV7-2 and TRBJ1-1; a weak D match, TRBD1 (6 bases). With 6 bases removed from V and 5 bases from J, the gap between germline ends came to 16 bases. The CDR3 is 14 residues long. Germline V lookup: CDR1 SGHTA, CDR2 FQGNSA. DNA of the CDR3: TGTGCCAGCAGTTACCTCGACAGGAGTACTGAAGCTTTCTTT. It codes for CASSYLDRSTEAFF.

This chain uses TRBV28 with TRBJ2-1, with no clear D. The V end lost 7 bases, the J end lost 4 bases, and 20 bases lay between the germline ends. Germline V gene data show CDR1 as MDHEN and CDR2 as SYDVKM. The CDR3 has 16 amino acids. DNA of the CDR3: TGTGCCAGCAAGCAGGCATTGAAAATGTTGTACAATGAGCAGTTCTTC. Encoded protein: CASKQALKMLYNEQFF. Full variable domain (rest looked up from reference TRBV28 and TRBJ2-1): DVKVTQSSRYLVKRTGEKVFLECVQDMDHENMFWYRQDPGLGLRLIYFSYDVKMKEKGDIPEGYSVSREKKERFSLILESASTNQTSMYLCASKQALKMLYNEQFFGPGTRLTVL.

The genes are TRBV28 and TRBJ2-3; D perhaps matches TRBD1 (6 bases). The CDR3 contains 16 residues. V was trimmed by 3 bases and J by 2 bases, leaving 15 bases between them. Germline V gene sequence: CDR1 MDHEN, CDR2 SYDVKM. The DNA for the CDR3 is TGTGCCAGCAGTTTTCGCTGGGGACATTCCACAGATACGCAGTATTTT. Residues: CASSFRWGHSTDTQYF.

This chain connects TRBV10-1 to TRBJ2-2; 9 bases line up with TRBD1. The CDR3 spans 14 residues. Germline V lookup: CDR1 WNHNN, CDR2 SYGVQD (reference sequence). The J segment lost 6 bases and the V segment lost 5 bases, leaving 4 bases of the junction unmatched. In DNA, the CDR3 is TGCGCCAGCAGTCCCGGGACAGGGTCCGGGGAGCTGTTTTTT. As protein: CASSPGTGSGELFF.

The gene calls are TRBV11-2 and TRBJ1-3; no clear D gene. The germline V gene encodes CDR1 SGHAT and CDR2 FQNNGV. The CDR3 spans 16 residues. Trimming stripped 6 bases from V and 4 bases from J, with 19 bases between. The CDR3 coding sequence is TGTGCCAGCAGTGCTCAGGTTTCTAGCGTCGGAAACACCATATATTTT. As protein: CASSAQVSSVGNTIYF.

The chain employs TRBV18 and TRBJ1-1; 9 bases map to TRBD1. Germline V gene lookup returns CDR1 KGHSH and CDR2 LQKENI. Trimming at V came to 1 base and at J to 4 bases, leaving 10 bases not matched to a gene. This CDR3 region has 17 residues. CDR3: CASSPLTGTGRVTEAFF. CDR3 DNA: TGTGCCAGCTCACCACTTACCGGGACAGGGAGAGTCACTGAAGCTTTCTTT. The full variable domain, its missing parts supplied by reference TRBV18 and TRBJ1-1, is NAGVMQNPRHLVRRRGQEARLRCSPMKGHSHVYWYRQLPEEGLKFMVYLQKENIIDESGMPKERFSAEFPKEGPSILRIQQVVRGDSAAYFCASSPLTGTGRVTEAFFGQGTRLTVV.

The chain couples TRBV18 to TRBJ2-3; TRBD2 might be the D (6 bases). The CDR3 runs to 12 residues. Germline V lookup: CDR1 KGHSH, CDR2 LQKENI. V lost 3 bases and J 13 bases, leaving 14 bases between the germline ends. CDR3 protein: CASSPSRDWKYF. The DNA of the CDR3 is TGTGCCAGCTCACCTAGCCGGGACTGGAAGTATTTT.

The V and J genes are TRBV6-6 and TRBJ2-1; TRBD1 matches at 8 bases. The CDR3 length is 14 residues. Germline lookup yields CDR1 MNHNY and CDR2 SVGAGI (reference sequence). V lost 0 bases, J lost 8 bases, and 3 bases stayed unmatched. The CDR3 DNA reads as TGTGCCAGCAGTTACTCTGGACAGGGCGATGAGCAGTTCTTC. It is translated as CASSYSGQGDEQFF.

CDR3 amino acids: CASSSDARAGLGKSGRYF. The DNA of the CDR3 is TGTGCCAGCAGCTCAGATGCTCGGGCGGGACTAGGAAAAAGCGGGAGGTACTTC. The V call is TRBV7-2, the J call TRBJ2-7; the match to TRBD2 covers 8 bases. V shed 4 bases and J 12 bases; nucleotides not matched to a gene: 26. CDR3 length equals 18 residues. The V gene's germline CDR1 is SGHTA and CDR2 FQGNSA.

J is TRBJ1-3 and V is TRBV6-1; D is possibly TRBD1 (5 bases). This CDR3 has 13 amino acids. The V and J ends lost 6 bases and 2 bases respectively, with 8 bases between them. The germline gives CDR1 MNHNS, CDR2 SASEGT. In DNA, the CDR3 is TGTGCCAGCAGCGACAGAACTGGAAACACCATATATTTT. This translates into CASSDRTGNTIYF.

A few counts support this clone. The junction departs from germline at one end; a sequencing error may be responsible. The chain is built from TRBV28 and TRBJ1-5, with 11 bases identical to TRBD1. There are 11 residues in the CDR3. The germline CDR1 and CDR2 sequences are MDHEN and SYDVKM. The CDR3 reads CASSSRDRGYF. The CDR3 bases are TGTGCCAGCAGTTCCCGGGACAGGGGGTATTTT.

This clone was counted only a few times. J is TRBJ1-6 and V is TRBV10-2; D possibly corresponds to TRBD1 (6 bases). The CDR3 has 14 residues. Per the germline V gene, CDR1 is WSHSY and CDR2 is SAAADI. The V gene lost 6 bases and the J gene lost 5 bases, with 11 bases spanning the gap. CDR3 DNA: TGCGCCAGCAGACAGGGTGGTGATAATTCACCCCTCCACTTT. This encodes CASRQGGDNSPLHF.

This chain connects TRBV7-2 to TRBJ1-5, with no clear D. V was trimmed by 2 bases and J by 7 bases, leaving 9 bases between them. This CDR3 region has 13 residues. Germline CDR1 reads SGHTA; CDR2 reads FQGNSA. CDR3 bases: TGTGCCAGCAGCTTACGGACTGACCAGCCCCAGCATTTT. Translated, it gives CASSLRTDQPQHF. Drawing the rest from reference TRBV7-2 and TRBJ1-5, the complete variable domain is GAGVSQSPSNKVTEKGKDVELRCDPISGHTALYWYRQSLGQGLEFLIYFQGNSAPDKSGLPSDRFSAERTGGSVSTLTIQRTQQEDSAVYLCASSLRTDQPQHFGDGTRLSIL.

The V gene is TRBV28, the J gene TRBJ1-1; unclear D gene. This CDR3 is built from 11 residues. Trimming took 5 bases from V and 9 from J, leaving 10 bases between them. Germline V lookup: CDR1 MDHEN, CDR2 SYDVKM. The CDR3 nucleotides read TGTGCCAGCAGTATCGAGACTCAAGCTTTCTTT. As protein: CASSIETQAFF. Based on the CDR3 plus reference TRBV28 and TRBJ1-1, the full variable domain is DVKVTQSSRYLVKRTGEKVFLECVQDMDHENMFWYRQDPGLGLRLIYFSYDVKMKEKGDIPEGYSVSREKKERFSLILESASTNQTSMYLCASSIETQAFFGQGTRLTVV.

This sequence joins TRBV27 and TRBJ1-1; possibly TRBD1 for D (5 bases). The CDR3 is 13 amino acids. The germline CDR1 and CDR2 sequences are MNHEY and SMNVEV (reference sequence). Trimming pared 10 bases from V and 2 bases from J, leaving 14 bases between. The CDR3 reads CATRQGSNTEAFF. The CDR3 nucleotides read TGTGCCACCCGTCAGGGCAGTAACACTGAAGCTTTCTTT.

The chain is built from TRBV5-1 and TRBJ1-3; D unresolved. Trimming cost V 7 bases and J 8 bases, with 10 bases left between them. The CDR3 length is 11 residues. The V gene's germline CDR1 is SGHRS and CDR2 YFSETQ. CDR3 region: CASQRGDTIYF. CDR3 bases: TGCGCCAGCCAGCGGGGAGACACCATATATTTT. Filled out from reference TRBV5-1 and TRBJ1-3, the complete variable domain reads KAGVTQTPRYLIKTRGQQVTLSCSPISGHRSVSWYQQTPGQGLQFLFEYFSETQRNKGNFPGRFSGRQFSNSRSEMNVSTLELGDSALYLCASQRGDTIYFGEGSWLTVV.

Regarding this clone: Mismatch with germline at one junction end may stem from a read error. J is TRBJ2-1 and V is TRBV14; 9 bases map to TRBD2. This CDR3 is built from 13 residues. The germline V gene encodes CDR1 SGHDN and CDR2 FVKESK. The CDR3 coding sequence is TGTGCAAGCAGCCAAGGCGGACTAGCGAAGCAGTTCTTC. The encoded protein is CASSQGGLAKQFF.

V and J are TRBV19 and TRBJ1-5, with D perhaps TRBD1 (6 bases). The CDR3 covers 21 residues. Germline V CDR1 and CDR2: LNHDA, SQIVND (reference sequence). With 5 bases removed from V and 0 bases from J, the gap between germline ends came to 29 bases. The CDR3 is CASSYRGPGEIGTYSNQPQHF. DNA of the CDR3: TGTGCCAGTAGTTACCGCGGGCCAGGGGAAATCGGTACCTATAGCAATCAGCCCCAGCATTTT.

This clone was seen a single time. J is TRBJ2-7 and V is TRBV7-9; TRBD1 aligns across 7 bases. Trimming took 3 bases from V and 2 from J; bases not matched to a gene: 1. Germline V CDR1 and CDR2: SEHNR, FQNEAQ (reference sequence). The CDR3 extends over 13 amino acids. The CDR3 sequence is CASSLRGPYEQYF. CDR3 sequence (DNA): TGTGCCAGCAGCTTGAGGGGGCCCTACGAGCAGTACTTC.

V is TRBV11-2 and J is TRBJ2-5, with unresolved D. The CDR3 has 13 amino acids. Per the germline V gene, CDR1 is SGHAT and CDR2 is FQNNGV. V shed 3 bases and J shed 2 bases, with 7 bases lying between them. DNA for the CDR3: TGTGCCAGCAGCTTCGGCGGACAAGAGACCCAGTACTTC. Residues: CASSFGGQETQYF. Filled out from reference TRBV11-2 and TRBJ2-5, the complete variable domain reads EAGVAQSPRYKIIEKRQSVAFWCNPISGHATLYWYQQILGQGPKLLIQFQNNGVVDDSQLPKDRFSAERLKGVDSTLKIQPAKLEDSAVYLCASSFGGQETQYFGPGTRLLVL.

The CDR3 DNA reads TGTGCCAGCAAAGACGGAGGCACTGAAGCTTTCTTT. Its translation is CASKDGGTEAFF. The chain links TRBV6-5 to TRBJ1-1; D unclear. Trimming stripped 7 bases from V and 4 bases from J, with 10 bases between. This CDR3 region has 12 residues. Germline V CDR1 and CDR2: MNHEY, SVGAGI.

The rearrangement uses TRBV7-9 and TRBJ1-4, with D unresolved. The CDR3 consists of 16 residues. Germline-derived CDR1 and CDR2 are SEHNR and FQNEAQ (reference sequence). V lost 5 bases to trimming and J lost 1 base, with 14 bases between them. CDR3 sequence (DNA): TGTGCCAGCAGCCCAAGAGTTGCCCTAACTAATGAAAAACTGTTTTTT. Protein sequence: CASSPRVALTNEKLFF.